Reported below is one T cell receptor (beta chain). As yet, its antigen is unknown. These data are taken from a study of cytomegalovirus exposure and HLA in healthy donors. It was with 60 Vbeta and 13 Jbeta primers that the PCR ran. Original processing notes: An analysis performed later counted about 80 million unique TCR beta chains (roughly 11 million of them shared). Some clones are missing from TCRdb's copy, which holds only in-frame ones; the method was immunoSEQ multiplex PCR. V and J calls and clone size are given by that table; D and trimming were obtained from the DNA. Across some 150,000 clones, the top ten clones capture roughly 2.5% of the sample. Study-wide points: Compared with the approximately 680-donor mean, an Asian-associated ancestry cluster reportedly had fewer N-insertions, according to a later analysis. Presence/absence analyses rested on an assumption that sequencing depth was roughly uniform across donors. One variant, a missense change in DCLRE1C, was linked in a later analysis to TCR beta V- and J-gene trimming.

CDR3 length: 16 residues. V lost 1 base and J 0 bases, leaving 10 bases between the germline ends. CDR1 and CDR2 (germline): MNHEY, SMNVEV (reference sequence). This clonotype was sampled from a man between 35 and 55 years old in good health and CMV-seronegative. The specimen sequenced was PBMCs. This chain joins TRBV27 and TRBJ1-5; D gene unclear. The CDR3 sequence: CASSLWADNSNQPQHF. CDR3 sequence (DNA): TGTGCCAGCAGTTTATGGGCAGATAATAGCAATCAGCCCCAGCATTTT.